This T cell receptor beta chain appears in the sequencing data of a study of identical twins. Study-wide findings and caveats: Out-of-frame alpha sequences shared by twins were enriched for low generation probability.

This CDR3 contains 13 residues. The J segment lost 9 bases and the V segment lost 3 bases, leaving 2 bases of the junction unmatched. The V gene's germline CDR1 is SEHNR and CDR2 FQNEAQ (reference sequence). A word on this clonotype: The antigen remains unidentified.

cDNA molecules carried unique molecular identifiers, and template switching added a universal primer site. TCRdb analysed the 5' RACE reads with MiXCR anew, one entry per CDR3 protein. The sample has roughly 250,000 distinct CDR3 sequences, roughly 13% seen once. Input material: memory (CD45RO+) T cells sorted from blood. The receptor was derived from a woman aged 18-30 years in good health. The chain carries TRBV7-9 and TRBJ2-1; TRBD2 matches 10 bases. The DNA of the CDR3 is TGTGCCAGCAGCTTGCGACTAGCGGGTGAGCAGTTCTTC. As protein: CASSLRLAGEQFF. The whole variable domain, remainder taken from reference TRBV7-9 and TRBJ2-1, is DTGVSQNPRHKITKRGQNVTFRCDPISEHNRLYWYRQTLGQGPEFLTYFQNEAQLEKSRLLSDRFSAERPKGSFSTLEIQRTEQGDSAMYLCASSLRLAGEQFFGPGTRLTVL.